Listed below are T cell receptor beta chains from one sample, sequenced in a study of cytomegalovirus exposure and HLA in healthy donors. Data came from immunoSEQ multiplex PCR; TCRdb stores just in-frame clones and leaves some out. This listing includes around 100,000 clones. The sequenced sample was PBMCs. The receptor source for this set is a man aged 35 to 55 in good health and CMV-seronegative. Both conserved end residues are part of each CDR3. The order of the fields is CDR3 DNA, CDR3 protein, D gene, V gene, CDR3 length, J gene. D genes are given only for firm matches.

cdr3_nt: TGTGCCAGCAGCTTAGAGGTGTCGCGGACTGAAGCTTTCTTT
cdr3_aa: CASSLEVSRTEAFF
d_call: -
v_call: TRBV7-8
cdr3_length: 14
j_call: TRBJ1-1

cdr3_nt: TGTGCCAGCAGTGAAGATGGACAGGACCAAGAGACCCAGTACTTC
cdr3_aa: CASSEDGQDQETQYF
d_call: TRBD1
v_call: TRBV2
cdr3_length: 15
j_call: TRBJ2-5

cdr3_nt: TGTGCCAGCAGTTTCGGTTCCTACAATGAGCAGTTCTTC
cdr3_aa: CASSFGSYNEQFF
d_call: -
v_call: TRBV27
cdr3_length: 13
j_call: TRBJ2-1

cdr3_nt: TGCGCCAGCAGAGCCGGGACAGGGACTTATAATTCACCCCTCCACTTT
cdr3_aa: CASRAGTGTYNSPLHF
d_call: TRBD1
v_call: TRBV4-1
cdr3_length: 16
j_call: TRBJ1-6

cdr3_nt: TGTGCCAGCAGCTCAGGCCCCGGTATGGGAGAGACCCAGTACTTC
cdr3_aa: CASSSGPGMGETQYF
d_call: -
v_call: TRBV7-2
cdr3_length: 15
j_call: TRBJ2-5

cdr3_nt: TGTGCCAGTACGAGGTACCCGGGACTAGCAGGCGATGAGCAGTTCTTC
cdr3_aa: CASTRYPGLAGDEQFF
d_call: TRBD2
v_call: TRBV27
cdr3_length: 16
j_call: TRBJ2-1

cdr3_nt: TGTGCCAGCAGGCTAGACAGGGGGCGGAACTATGGCTACACCTTC
cdr3_aa: CASRLDRGRNYGYTF
d_call: TRBD1
v_call: TRBV6-5
cdr3_length: 15
j_call: TRBJ1-2

cdr3_nt: TGTGCCAGCAGCCGAGGACAGGGGGTGTCCTACGAGCAGTACTTC
cdr3_aa: CASSRGQGVSYEQYF
d_call: TRBD1
v_call: TRBV6-5
cdr3_length: 15
j_call: TRBJ2-7

cdr3_nt: TGTGCCAGCAGCGTCCCGGGACAGGGAATCGATACGCAGTATTTT
cdr3_aa: CASSVPGQGIDTQYF
d_call: TRBD1
v_call: TRBV5-4
cdr3_length: 15
j_call: TRBJ2-3

cdr3_nt: TGTGCCAGCAGCGTCGATCCGACACTAGCGGCCTACAATGAGCAGTTCTTC
cdr3_aa: CASSVDPTLAAYNEQFF
d_call: TRBD2
v_call: TRBV9
cdr3_length: 17
j_call: TRBJ2-1

cdr3_nt: TGTGCCAGCAGCGTAGCCTTACGTTCAGACTATGGCTACACCTTC
cdr3_aa: CASSVALRSDYGYTF
d_call: -
v_call: TRBV9
cdr3_length: 15
j_call: TRBJ1-2

cdr3_nt: TGTGCCAGCAGCCTCGGAGGCGGGGGCCGCGAGCAGTACTTC
cdr3_aa: CASSLGGGGREQYF
d_call: -
v_call: TRBV14
cdr3_length: 14
j_call: TRBJ2-7

cdr3_nt: TGTGCCAGCAGCTTGGGGAGACTGCCCGATGGCTACACCTTC
cdr3_aa: CASSLGRLPDGYTF
d_call: -
v_call: TRBV5-4
cdr3_length: 14
j_call: TRBJ1-2

cdr3_nt: TGTGCCAGCAGCTTGGGCCTCCGGGACTCTACTAACTATGGCTACACCTTC
cdr3_aa: CASSLGLRDSTNYGYTF
d_call: -
v_call: TRBV5-4
cdr3_length: 17
j_call: TRBJ1-2

cdr3_nt: TGTGCCAGCAGCTTTCTGCGGACTAGCGGGAGGCCAGATACGCAGTATTTT
cdr3_aa: CASSFLRTSGRPDTQYF
d_call: TRBD2
v_call: TRBV7-2
cdr3_length: 17
j_call: TRBJ2-3

cdr3_nt: TGTGCCAGCTCACCAGGTGTTGCAGGGGGCGCCTCCTACGAGCAGTACTTC
cdr3_aa: CASSPGVAGGASYEQYF
d_call: TRBD1
v_call: TRBV18
cdr3_length: 17
j_call: TRBJ2-7

cdr3_nt: TGCGCCAGCAGCCAAGATCCAGGACTAGCGGTGGCTGAGCAGTTCTTC
cdr3_aa: CASSQDPGLAVAEQFF
d_call: TRBD2
v_call: TRBV4-1
cdr3_length: 16
j_call: TRBJ2-1

cdr3_nt: TGTGCCAGTATGGGCCCCCAGAGAAACTATGGCTACACCTTC
cdr3_aa: CASMGPQRNYGYTF
d_call: -
v_call: TRBV19
cdr3_length: 14
j_call: TRBJ1-2